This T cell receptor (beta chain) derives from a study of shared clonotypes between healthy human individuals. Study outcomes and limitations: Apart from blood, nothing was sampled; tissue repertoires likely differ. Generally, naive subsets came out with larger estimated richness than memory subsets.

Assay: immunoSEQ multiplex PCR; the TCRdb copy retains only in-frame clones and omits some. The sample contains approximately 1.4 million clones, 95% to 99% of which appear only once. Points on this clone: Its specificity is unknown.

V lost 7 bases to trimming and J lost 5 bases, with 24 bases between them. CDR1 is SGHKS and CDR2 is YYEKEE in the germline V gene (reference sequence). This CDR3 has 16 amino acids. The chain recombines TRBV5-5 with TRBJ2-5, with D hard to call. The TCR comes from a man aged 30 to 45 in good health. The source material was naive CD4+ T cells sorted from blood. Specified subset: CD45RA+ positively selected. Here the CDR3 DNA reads TGTGCCAGCCCCCTGGAAGGGTCAGAAAGGGTTGAGACCCAGTACTTC. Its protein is CASPLEGSERVETQYF.